A single sample gave rise to the 21 T cell receptor beta chains below, sequenced in a study of long-term antiretroviral therapy in people with HIV (dated by TCRdb to between 2021 and 2024). Sequencing of the TRB variable region was done with the immunoSEQ hsTCRB v3.0 assay at survey level resolution. TCRdb holds this immuneACCESS table with in-frame rearrangements only. Some clones are missing; in checked studies, unresolved V genes explain under half, and the rest has no known cause. This sample gives under 30,000 clones in total; approximately 82% of them show up just once. The ten largest clones add up to under 6% of the sample. Sequencing used unsorted PBMCs, obtained 3 years after starting antiretroviral therapy. These receptor sequences come from a man aged 18 to 30 with HIV.

This clone has only one observation. The chain uses TRBV21-1 and TRBJ2-7; the table's TRBD2 call for D was not verified on the DNA. TRBV21-1 constitutes a pseudogene. There are 14 residues in the CDR3. Written as DNA, the CDR3 is TGTGCCAGCAGCAAGGAAGCTCGGGGGGGCGAGCAGTACGTC. Translated: CASSKEARGGEQYV.

This chain uses TRBV6-5 with TRBJ2-1, with TRBD1 identical over 8 bases. The length of the CDR3 is 15 residues. Germline-derived CDR1 and CDR2 are MNHEY and SVGAGI. J was trimmed by 4 bases and V by 5 bases; bases with no gene match: 7. Written as DNA, the CDR3 is TGTGCCAGCAGTAGAGGACAGGGCCTTTACAATGAGCAGTTCTTC. Its translation: CASSRGQGLYNEQFF.

The rearrangement joins TRBV5-1 to TRBJ1-2; D ambiguous. The CDR3 loop spans 14 amino acids. V was shortened by 4 bases and J by 4 bases, with 14 bases between the two germline ends. Germline values: CDR1 SGHRS, CDR2 YFSETQ. The CDR3 bases are TGCGCCAGCAGCCCCGTCGACACCACCTATGGCTACACCTTC. Amino acids: CASSPVDTTYGYTF.

This chain links TRBV9 with TRBJ2-2, with D tentatively TRBD2 (6 bases). V was pared by 3 bases and J by 6 bases, with 21 bases between. Germline-derived CDR1 and CDR2 are SGDLS and YYNGEE. The CDR3 covers 17 residues. Here the CDR3 reads CASSAPPPGVGPGELFF. In DNA form, the CDR3 reads TGTGCCAGCAGCGCTCCCCCTCCGGGGGTTGGTCCCGGGGAGCTGTTTTTT.

V is TRBV6-1 and J is TRBJ1-1; maybe TRBD1 (5 bases). V was pared by 7 bases and J by 6 bases, with 18 bases between. Looked up from germline, CDR1 is MNHNS and CDR2 is SASEGT. CDR3 length: 14 residues. The CDR3 reads CASIGTGGVSEAFF. The CDR3, as DNA: TGTGCCAGCATCGGAACGGGGGGAGTATCTGAAGCTTTCTTT.

This chain links TRBV6-6 with TRBJ1-4; D is unresolved. Germline V gene sequence: CDR1 MNHNY, CDR2 SVGAGI (reference sequence). The germline V and J ends were trimmed by 7 bases and 0 bases, with 9 bases remaining between them. CDR3 length: 14 residues. The CDR3 here is CASKEGTTNEKLFF. DNA of the CDR3: TGTGCCAGCAAGGAAGGGACAACTAATGAAAAACTGTTTTTT.

V and J are TRBV6-1 and TRBJ2-7; weak D call: TRBD2 (6 bases). Germline CDR1 is MNHNS and CDR2 is SASEGT. The germline V and J ends were trimmed by 5 bases and 0 bases, with 14 bases remaining between them. CDR3 length: 15 amino acids. CDR3 DNA sequence: TGTGCCAGCAGTCCACGGGGGTCAGGCTCCTACGAGCAGTACGTC. Translating it yields CASSPRGSGSYEQYV.

The chain links TRBV6-1 to TRBJ1-5; D possibly corresponds to TRBD1 (5 bases). The germline V gene encodes CDR1 MNHNS and CDR2 SASEGT. The V gene lost 7 bases and the J gene lost 7 bases, with 17 bases spanning the gap. The CDR3 loop spans 14 amino acids. The CDR3 reads CASIPMGGYQPQHF. CDR3 coding DNA: TGTGCCAGCATCCCCATGGGGGGTTACCAGCCCCAGCATTTT.

This rearrangement joins TRBV25-1 to TRBJ1-2, with unresolved D. V dropped 0 bases and J dropped 5 bases, with 10 bases sitting between them. Germline V gene data show CDR1 as MGHDK and CDR2 as SYGVNS. CDR3 length: 14 amino acids. The CDR3, as DNA: TGTGCCAGCAGTGAATATAACTCCCTGTATGGCTACACCTTC. Its translation is CASSEYNSLYGYTF.

This chain uses TRBV14 with TRBJ1-5; unclear D gene. Germline assignment: CDR1 SGHDN and CDR2 FVKESK. Trimming removed 2 bases at V and 3 bases at J, with 2 bases between. This CDR3 comprises 12 residues. CDR3 sequence: CASSQNNQPQHF. For the CDR3, the DNA is TGTGCCAGCAGCCAAAACAATCAGCCCCAGCATTTT.

The rearrangement joins TRBV7-9 to TRBJ2-3; D gene uncertain. Germline V CDR1 and CDR2: SEHNR, FQNEAQ (reference sequence). The CDR3 extends over 13 amino acids. V lost 0 bases, J lost 6 bases, and 7 bases lay in between. The CDR3 coding sequence is TGTGCCAGCAGCTTAGCCTATCAGGATACGCAGTATTTT. It codes for CASSLAYQDTQYF. Complete variable domain (other parts from reference TRBV7-9 and TRBJ2-3): DTGVSQNPRHKITKRGQNVTFRCDPISEHNRLYWYRQTLGQGPEFLTYFQNEAQLEKSRLLSDRFSAERPKGSFSTLEIQRTEQGDSAMYLCASSLAYQDTQYFGPGTRLTVL.

The V call is TRBV19, the J call TRBJ1-2; 7 positions agree with TRBD1. Trimming cost V 4 bases and J 5 bases; bases outside gene matches: 7. The CDR3 runs to 14 residues. The V gene's germline CDR1 is LNHDA and CDR2 SQIVND (reference sequence). The CDR3 DNA reads TGTGCCAGTAGTACTTACGACAGGGAATATGGCTACACCTTC. As protein: CASSTYDREYGYTF.

The chain is built from TRBV5-1 and TRBJ2-2, with D possibly being TRBD2 (6 bases). This CDR3 contains 16 residues. Looked up from germline, CDR1 is SGHRS and CDR2 is YFSETQ. Trimming pared 2 bases from V and 0 bases from J, leaving 11 bases between. CDR3 protein: CASSLLGGTNTGELFF. The CDR3 region has the DNA TGCGCCAGCAGCTTATTGGGGGGAACGAACACCGGGGAGCTGTTTTTT. The full variable domain, its missing parts supplied by reference TRBV5-1 and TRBJ2-2, is KAGVTQTPRYLIKTRGQQVTLSCSPISGHRSVSWYQQTPGQGLQFLFEYFSETQRNKGNFPGRFSGRQFSNSRSEMNVSTLELGDSALYLCASSLLGGTNTGELFFGEGSRLTVL.

The chain recombines TRBV29-1 with TRBJ2-3; D is uncertain. The CDR3 is 13 amino acids. Germline CDR1 SQVTM, CDR2 ANQGSEA. Trimming pared 1 base from V and 11 bases from J, leaving 16 bases between. For the CDR3, the DNA is TGCAGCGTTGAAGGGAGTAGCCGGGTGGAGCAGTATTTT. Protein: CSVEGSSRVEQYF.

In regard to this clone: This specimen includes other DNA sequences encoding the same CDR3. The rearrangement joins TRBV18 to TRBJ2-3; no reliable D call. V lost 2 bases and J lost 2, with 5 bases in between. The CDR3 length is 13 residues. CDR1 and CDR2 (germline): KGHSH, LQKENI. The chain's CDR3 is CASSPSITDTQYF. The CDR3 nucleotides read TGTGCCAGCTCACCATCGATCACAGATACGCAGTATTTT.

This clone was seen a few times. V is TRBV5-1 and J is TRBJ2-2; maybe TRBD1 (5 bases). Germline CDR1 is SGHRS and CDR2 is YFSETQ. The CDR3 consists of 14 residues. V shed 3 bases and J shed 4 bases, with 10 bases lying between them. The CDR3 region is CASSYGHPTGELFF. The CDR3 DNA reads as TGCGCCAGCAGCTATGGACATCCCACCGGGGAGCTGTTTTTT. The whole variable domain, filled in from reference TRBV5-1 and TRBJ2-2, reads KAGVTQTPRYLIKTRGQQVTLSCSPISGHRSVSWYQQTPGQGLQFLFEYFSETQRNKGNFPGRFSGRQFSNSRSEMNVSTLELGDSALYLCASSYGHPTGELFFGEGSRLTVL.

The genes are TRBV9 and TRBJ2-3; D call uncertain. CDR3 length equals 14 residues. Trimming removed 4 bases at V and 0 bases at J, with 9 bases between. The germline gives CDR1 SGDLS, CDR2 YYNGEE. CDR3 bases: TGTGCCAGCAGCCCTCTATCTAGCACAGATACGCAGTATTTT. Amino acids: CASSPLSSTDTQYF.

This rearrangement joins TRBV4-1 to TRBJ2-7; 9 bases agree with TRBD1. The germline V gene has CDR1 MGHRA and CDR2 YSYEKL. V lost 6 bases and J lost 3; bases outside the gene matches: 15. This CDR3 contains 17 residues. CDR3 sequence reads: CASSPRHPGQGYYEQYF. CDR3 DNA sequence: TGCGCCAGCAGTCCTCGTCATCCGGGACAGGGCTACTACGAGCAGTACTTC.

The V gene is TRBV11-2, the J gene TRBJ2-5, with D possibly being TRBD1 (6 bases). The germline CDR1 and CDR2 sequences are SGHAT and FQNNGV. The V end was cut by 11 bases, the J end by 0 bases, with 10 bases between. The CDR3 spans 12 residues. The CDR3 coding sequence is TGTGCCGTTAGGGGGTACCAAGAGACCCAGTACTTC. Its translation is CAVRGYQETQYF.

The chain is built from TRBV28 and TRBJ1-5; D is possibly TRBD1 (5 bases). This CDR3 is built from 14 residues. V was trimmed by 3 bases and J by 3 bases, leaving 9 bases between them. Germline V gene lookup returns CDR1 MDHEN and CDR2 SYDVKM. The DNA of the CDR3 is TGTGCCAGCAGTTTCCAGGGTATCAATCAGCCCCAGCATTTT. Its protein is CASSFQGINQPQHF.

This chain uses TRBV7-9 with TRBJ2-3, with TRBD1 identical over 10 bases. V lost 7 bases, J lost 6 bases, and 10 bases stayed unmatched. Germline V gene lookup returns CDR1 SEHNR and CDR2 FQNEAQ (reference sequence). The CDR3 contains 15 residues. CDR3 region: CASTIGTGESDTQYF. The DNA of the CDR3 is TGTGCCAGCACTATCGGGACAGGGGAATCCGATACGCAGTATTTT.